Listed below are T cell receptor beta chains from one sample, sequenced in a study of vaccination and CD4 T cells after COVID-19. TCRdb ran MiXCR on the PCR reads and lists one entry per CDR3 protein. The repertoire has roughly 15,000 distinct CDR3 sequences, over 45% of them found once; the top ten carry 20%. Their cognate antigens are unknown. The sample consisted of CD4+ T cells from blood, cultured in vitro, taken about 7 months after SARS-CoV-2 vaccination. The source is a human donor who had recovered from COVID-19. Both conserved end residues are part of each CDR3. The D gene is left open where the match is weak.

TRBV4-2	TRBJ2-5	TRBD2	CASSQAQSGGETQYF
TRBV7-2	TRBJ2-1	-	CASSLGRHNEQFF
TRBV20-1	TRBJ1-1	TRBD1	CSAMDRGNTEAFF
TRBV20-1	TRBJ2-5	-	CSARGSGVTQYF
TRBV7-3	TRBJ2-2	-	CASSLTSAGELFF
TRBV10-3	TRBJ2-2	TRBD1	CAISDRTGWSTGELFF
TRBV24-1	TRBJ1-6	-	CATSGQADNSPLHF
TRBV6-8	TRBJ1-5	TRBD1	CASSGQAPRPQHF
TRBV20-1	TRBJ1-2	-	CSAATGTLNYGYTF
TRBV5-4	TRBJ2-7	-	CASSLGVVTSYEQYF
TRBV2	TRBJ1-2	-	CASSEWTDGYTF
TRBV7-9	TRBJ2-7	-	CASSLRQPYEQYF
TRBV11-3	TRBJ2-1	-	CASSPHHNEQFF
TRBV7-9	TRBJ2-3	-	CASSLEGSSGDTQYF
TRBV20-1	TRBJ2-5	-	CSARDLHHETQYF
TRBV6-1	TRBJ2-2	TRBD1	CASRGQGANTGELFF
TRBV6-5	TRBJ1-2	-	CASSYSRGAVGYTF
TRBV5-6	TRBJ2-5	TRBD2	CASSLGLAVQETQYF
TRBV18	TRBJ2-5	-	CASSPVGSKETQYF
TRBV6-5	TRBJ2-7	TRBD2	CASSSAGVGEQYF
TRBV7-9	TRBJ2-7	-	CASGTLGTPPYEQYF
TRBV6-1	TRBJ1-2	TRBD1	CASSGDRANGYTF
TRBV20-1	TRBJ2-5	TRBD2	CSARNPTSGRDETQYF
TRBV7-2	TRBJ1-1	TRBD1	CASSLRTGPMGTEAFF
TRBV7-2	TRBJ1-3	-	CASSFNGGDGPYF
TRBV18	TRBJ2-7	-	CASYDNYEQYF
TRBV7-2	TRBJ2-1	-	CASSSTPPGGFWFF
TRBV7-3	TRBJ2-5	TRBD2	CASSPGVRGEETQYF